Reported below is one T cell receptor beta chain. Its matching antigen is unknown. The record originates from a study of T cells after yellow fever vaccination. Study details: Fractions containing few cells were prepared with SMART-Seq v4 Ultra Low Input.

This CDR3 has 14 residues. Germline lookup yields CDR1 SEHNR and CDR2 FQNEAQ (reference sequence). V was shortened by 2 bases and J by 4 bases, with 9 bases between the two germline ends. The study made its TCR cDNA through 5'RACE template switching. That step introduced a universal primer site along with UMIs. TCRdb re-called the 5' RACE reads with MiXCR, one entry per CDR3 protein. Here the sample spans about 550,000 distinct CDR3 sequences, 19% being singletons. Regarding the study as a whole: Weaker, the secondary response peaked sooner, at day 5 versus 15.

The TCR comes from a man between 25 and 39 years old who received the YFV17D yellow fever vaccine. The chain combines TRBV7-9 with TRBJ2-1, with D unresolved. The source was PBMCs, collected 15 days after the yellow fever booster vaccination. The CDR3: CASSLLNGYNEQFF. As DNA, the CDR3 is TGTGCCAGCAGCTTACTTAACGGATACAATGAGCAGTTCTTC.